This T cell receptor (beta chain) was sequenced in a study of blood T cell repertoires in COVID-19. CDR1 LNHNV and CDR2 YYDKDF come from the germline V gene (reference sequence). The V and J ends lost 5 bases and 0 bases, in that order; junction bases with no gene match: 17. The CDR3 extends over 22 amino acids. Under the authors' procedure: Estimates of nucleated cell counts were drawn from the amplification of reference gene primers. TCRdb's copy holds only in-frame clones and misses some; the assay was immunoSEQ multiplex PCR. V, J and clone size are taken as reported in that table, and D and trimming were inferred from the DNA itself. The data contain some 160,000 clones, 84% of them seen just once; the ten biggest clones take up about a tenth.

The TCR sequence derives from a man between 65 and 85 years old with active or convalescent COVID-19. The chain joins TRBV15 to TRBJ2-1; 15 nucleotides align to TRBD2. Sequencing was done on a sample of peripheral blood. This chain's CDR3 is CATSAQRGLAGGPLRSYNEQFF. CDR3 sequence (DNA): TGTGCCACCAGCGCCCAGCGGGGACTAGCGGGAGGCCCACTCCGCTCCTACAATGAGCAGTTCTTC. Full variable domain (rest looked up from reference TRBV15 and TRBJ2-1): DAMVIQNPRYQVTQFGKPVTLSCSQTLNHNVMYWYQQKSSQAPKLLFHYYDKDFNNEADTPDNFQSRRPNTSFCFLDIRSPGLGDTAMYLCATSAQRGLAGGPLRSYNEQFFGPGTRLTVL.